This entry lists 17 T cell receptor beta chains sequenced from one sample in a study of T cells in Graves' hyperthyroidism and ophthalmopathy. What was amplified from RNA transcripts were TCR beta CDR3 regions. In the first-round RT-PCR of the TCR CDR3, the HTBI primer set was used. TCRdb recomputed calls from the multiplex PCR reads with MiXCR, one row per CDR3 protein. This table holds about 380,000 distinct CDR3 sequences, 13% to 15% found once. Sequenced: blood. These receptors all come from a woman aged 25 to 39 with Graves' ophthalmopathy.

This clonotype was seen repeatedly, ten times or more. CDR3 sequence reads: CASSPLAGGENEQFF. DNA for the CDR3: TGTGCCAGCTCACCACTAGCGGGGGGCGAGAATGAGCAGTTCTTC. The chain combines TRBV18 with TRBJ2-1; the match to TRBD2 covers 10 bases. CDR1 and CDR2 (germline): KGHSH, LQKENI. The V and J ends lost 1 base and 7 bases, in that order; junction bases with no gene match: 4. The length of the CDR3 is 15 residues.

This clonotype was seen many times. The chain joins TRBV7-2 to TRBJ2-1; possibly TRBD1 or TRBD2 for D (5 bases each). Germline values: CDR1 SGHTA, CDR2 FQGNSA. Trimming took 4 bases from V and 6 from J, leaving 13 bases between them. This CDR3 has 14 residues. DNA of the CDR3: TGTGCCAGCAGCTATGGGGGTTTAGGCAATGAGCAGTTCTTC. Translating gives CASSYGGLGNEQFF.

This clonotype was seen repeatedly, ten times or more. The rearrangement joins TRBV6-1 to TRBJ1-5; D is uncertain. This CDR3 comprises 16 residues. The V end was cut by 6 bases, the J end by 1 base, with 16 bases between. Germline-derived CDR1 and CDR2 are MNHNS and SASEGT. The CDR3 loop reads CASRPGGARSNQPQHF. The CDR3 nucleotides read TGTGCCAGCAGACCTGGAGGCGCACGAAGCAATCAGCCCCAGCATTTT.

There are many counts of this clonotype. The V and J genes are TRBV7-9 and TRBJ2-1, with 9 bases fitting TRBD1. V shed 5 bases and J 6 bases; nucleotides not matched to a gene: 5. This CDR3 region has 14 residues. Germline CDR1 is SEHNR and CDR2 is FQNEAQ (reference sequence). The CDR3 sequence is CASSLGQGVNEQFF. In nucleotides, the CDR3 is TGTGCCAGCAGCCTGGGACAGGGAGTCAATGAGCAGTTCTTC.

This clonotype showed up just a few times. The chain couples TRBV19 to TRBJ2-2; D is uncertain. Trimming removed 1 base from V and 5 bases from J, with 14 bases in between. The length of the CDR3 is 16 residues. Germline CDR1 LNHDA, CDR2 SQIVND (reference sequence). The CDR3 is CASSIVSGRGTGELFF. CDR3 sequence (DNA): TGTGCCAGTAGTATAGTGTCCGGGCGTGGAACCGGGGAGCTGTTTTTT. The full variable domain, with the rest looked up from reference TRBV19 and TRBJ2-2, is DGGITQSPKYLFRKEGQNVTLSCEQNLNHDAMYWYRQDPGQGLRLIYYSQIVNDFQKGDIAEGYSVSREKKESFPLTVTSAQKNPTAFYLCASSIVSGRGTGELFFGEGSRLTVL.

This clonotype was seen repeatedly, ten times or more. V usage is TRBV30 and J usage is TRBJ1-4; 7 bases map to TRBD1. Unmatched junction bases numbered 1, after V lost 2 bases and J lost 4 bases. Germline CDR1 is GTSNPN and CDR2 is SVGIG (reference sequence). This CDR3 is built from 13 residues. The CDR3 DNA reads TGTGCCTGGAGTTGGGACAGTAATGAAAAACTGTTTTTT. The encoded protein is CAWSWDSNEKLFF.

This clonotype has more than one count but fewer than ten. The V gene is TRBV5-1, the J gene TRBJ2-7, with 8 nucleotides matching TRBD2. CDR3 size: 17 residues. Germline values: CDR1 SGHRS, CDR2 YFSETQ. V was clipped by 3 bases and J by 1 base; unmatched bases: 12. The CDR3 DNA sequence: TGCGCCAGCAGCTGGACCCCGGGGCGGGGGGCGTCCTACGAGCAGTACTTC. Amino acids: CASSWTPGRGASYEQYF.

The J gene is TRBJ1-1, the V gene TRBV29-1; 8 positions agree with TRBD1. Germline V gives CDR1 SQVTM, CDR2 ANQGSEA. With V trimmed by 4 bases and J by 10 bases, 2 bases remained unmatched. CDR3 length equals 10 residues. CDR3 in DNA: TGCAGCGTTGGCGACAGGGGAGCTTTCTTT. It is translated as CSVGDRGAFF. The variable domain in full, with the rest retrieved from reference TRBV29-1 and TRBJ1-1, is SAVISQKPSRDICQRGTSLTIQCQVDSQVTMMFWYRQQPGQSLTLIATANQGSEATYESGFVIDKFPISRPNLTFSTLTVSNMSPEDSSIYLCSVGDRGAFFGQGTRLTVV.

This clonotype has a count of ten or more. The genes are TRBV4-1 and TRBJ1-2; D ambiguous. The CDR3 consists of 13 residues. CDR1 MGHRA and CDR2 YSYEKL come from the germline V gene. Trimming left V 3 bases short and J 8 bases short, with 13 bases between. CDR3 amino acids: CASSHWGSSGYTF. In DNA form, the CDR3 reads TGCGCCAGCAGCCATTGGGGTTCCTCCGGCTACACCTTC.

The table lists this clonotype with a few counts. The chain couples TRBV10-2 to TRBJ2-1, with 8 positions matching TRBD2. Germline V gene sequence: CDR1 WSHSY, CDR2 SAAADI. V was clipped by 1 base and J by 0 bases; unmatched bases: 14. The CDR3 extends over 20 amino acids. In DNA form, the CDR3 reads TGCGCCAGCAGTGAGTTGAACGGGGGGGTTTTTGGGCCCTCCTACAATGAGCAGTTCTTC. Translated: CASSELNGGVFGPSYNEQFF.

This clonotype appeared a single time. The V call is TRBV9, the J call TRBJ2-5; D possibly corresponds to TRBD2 (6 bases). CDR1 is SGDLS, CDR2 YYNGEE, per germline. V lost 2 bases and J 2 bases, leaving 16 bases between the germline ends. The CDR3 runs to 16 residues. The DNA for the CDR3 is TGTGCCAGCAGCGTGGGGCCGCGGGGCTTACAAGAGACCCAGTACTTC. Its translation is CASSVGPRGLQETQYF.

The chain uses TRBV20-1 and TRBJ1-1, with D possibly matching TRBD1 (5 bases). The CDR3 is 14 residues long. Deletions cut 5 bases from V and 0 bases from J, with 13 bases between. Looked up from germline, CDR1 is DFQATT and CDR2 is SNEGSKA (reference sequence). The CDR3 is CSAGDGHMNTEAFF. The CDR3 DNA sequence: TGCAGTGCTGGGGACGGACACATGAACACTGAAGCTTTCTTT.

There are many counts of this clonotype. This chain connects TRBV7-2 to TRBJ2-1, with 9 bases matching TRBD2. The CDR3 extends over 14 amino acids. Per the germline V gene, CDR1 is SGHTA and CDR2 is FQGNSA. With 2 bases clipped from V and 12 bases from J, the junction kept 8 bases outside the gene matches. The DNA for the CDR3 is TGTGCCAGCAGCTTAAGCGGGGGGACCGGGGGGCAGTTCTTC. Encoded protein: CASSLSGGTGGQFF.

This clonotype came up many times. The rearrangement uses TRBV20-1 and TRBJ2-3; D remains unclear. This CDR3 has 15 amino acids. Germline V CDR1 and CDR2: DFQATT, SNEGSKA (reference sequence). V was trimmed by 6 bases and J by 5 bases, leaving 21 bases between them. The CDR3: CSAPRVGDIEDTQYF. CDR3 nucleotide sequence: TGCAGTGCCCCCCGGGTAGGCGATATCGAAGATACGCAGTATTTT.

Many counts were recorded for this clonotype. The J gene is TRBJ2-7, the V gene TRBV20-1; D not resolved. V gave up 6 bases and J gave up 6 bases, with 9 bases separating them. This CDR3 is built from 10 residues. Per germline, CDR1 DFQATT and CDR2 SNEGSKA (reference sequence). CDR3 amino acids: CSARNGEQYF. The CDR3 coding sequence is TGCAGTGCCAGGAATGGCGAGCAGTACTTC.

This clonotype was found many times. The genes are TRBV30 and TRBJ2-4, with D perhaps TRBD2 (6 bases). Germline V CDR1 and CDR2: GTSNPN, SVGIG (reference sequence). This CDR3 has 11 amino acids. V was clipped by 4 bases and J by 13 bases, with 14 bases between them. The CDR3 loop reads CAWTPGVRQYF. The CDR3 bases are TGTGCCTGGACCCCGGGGGTCCGACAGTACTTC.

This clonotype appeared many times. The CDR3 reads CASSLEGTGVEQYF. As DNA, the CDR3 is TGTGCCAGCAGCTTAGAGGGGACAGGGGTCGAGCAGTACTTC. The chain is built from TRBV7-8 and TRBJ2-7; 10 bases line up with TRBD1. After removal of 1 base from V and 6 bases from J, the junction contained 3 bases not matched to a gene. This CDR3 is 14 amino acids long. The germline V gene encodes CDR1 SGHVS and CDR2 FQNEAQ.